This T cell receptor (beta chain) was obtained from a study of cytomegalovirus exposure and HLA in healthy donors. For the study at large: Among the roughly 370 genotyped donors, less than 85% were placed in the Caucasian-associated ancestry cluster. Study results and limitations: A link between a missense DCLRE1C variant and TCR beta V- and J-gene trimming emerged from a later analysis. The Asian-associated ancestry cluster reportedly had fewer N-insertions than the approximately 650-donor mean in a later analysis.

The CDR3 is made up of 13 amino acids. V shed 7 bases and J shed 5 bases, with 17 bases lying between them. Germline V lookup: CDR1 SQVTM, CDR2 ANQGSEA. These donors counted as nominally healthy when sampled, but unrecorded immune exposures were likely. This clone was observed a handful of times. Its antigen is currently unknown. A multiplex PCR was run with 60 Vbeta primers and 13 Jbeta primers. The table came from immunoSEQ multiplex PCR; TCRdb's copy has only in-frame clones and leaves some out. The sample yields about 150,000 clones, 70% to 80% seen once. The sample taken for sequencing was PBMCs. The genes are TRBV29-1 and TRBJ2-5; possibly TRBD1 for D (6 bases). The TCR comes from a human donor in good health. The CDR3 DNA sequence: TGCAGCGCGCTACAGGGTTCGTTGGAGACCCAGTACTTC. Its translation: CSALQGSLETQYF.